These 19 T cell receptor beta chains originate from one sample sequenced in a study of blood T cells in healthy people across ages. Sample-barcoded 5' priming and a J-beta primer mix drove a second PCR of about 7 to 11 cycles. MiXCR was run by TCRdb on the 5' RACE reads, yielding one entry per CDR3 protein. Here the sample spans around 1,800,000 distinct CDR3 sequences, approximately 40% being singletons. The specimen sequenced was blood. Source of these receptors: a human donor in good health.

The rearrangement joins TRBV28 to TRBJ2-4; TRBD1 matches at 7 bases. Germline CDR1 reads MDHEN; CDR2 reads SYDVKM. The CDR3 is made up of 15 amino acids. With V trimmed by 6 bases and J by 4 bases, 9 bases remained unmatched. CDR3 DNA: TGTGCCAGCAGCTACCAGACAGGGACAAAAAACATTCAGTACTTC. Translated: CASSYQTGTKNIQYF.

The chain links TRBV24-1 to TRBJ2-1; D may correspond to TRBD1 or TRBD2 (5 bases each). The CDR3 covers 16 residues. V was cut by 5 bases and J by 1 base, with 14 bases left in between. The germline V gene encodes CDR1 KGHDR and CDR2 SFDVKD. The CDR3 DNA follows: TGTGCCACCAGTGCAATAGGTGGGGGTTCCTACAATGAGCAGTTCTTC. Its translation: CATSAIGGGSYNEQFF.

Many counts were recorded for this clonotype. The J gene is TRBJ2-3, the V gene TRBV9; D is unresolved. The length of the CDR3 is 13 residues. Trimming pared 2 bases from V and 3 bases from J, leaving 7 bases between. Germline values: CDR1 SGDLS, CDR2 YYNGEE. CDR3 coding DNA: TGTGCCAGCAGCGTGTCGCTAACAGATACGCAGTATTTT. It specifies CASSVSLTDTQYF.

About this clonotype: A single base separates this from a much larger clone, so it may be a read error. The J gene is TRBJ2-1, the V gene TRBV12-3 or TRBV12-4; D may be TRBD2 (6 bases). The CDR3 has 13 residues. The V and J ends lost 8 bases and 2 bases respectively, with 10 bases between them. CDR3 amino acids: CASAGYPYNEQFF. In DNA, the CDR3 is TGTGCCAGCGCGGGGTACCCCTACAATGAGCAGTTCTTC.

The CDR3 bases are TGTGCCATCAGTGAGTCGCAGGATTCACCCCTCCACTTT. It specifies CAISESQDSPLHF. The rearrangement uses TRBV10-3 and TRBJ1-6; D remains ambiguous. V shed 0 bases and J shed 8 bases, with 5 bases lying between them. CDR3 length equals 13 residues. The germline CDR1 and CDR2 sequences are ENHRY and SYGVKD.

The V and J genes are TRBV10-3 and TRBJ1-1, with D maybe TRBD1 (6 bases). The CDR3 has 13 residues. Germline V lookup: CDR1 ENHRY, CDR2 SYGVKD. V dropped 8 bases and J dropped 5 bases, with 15 bases sitting between them. The DNA for the CDR3 is TGTGCCATCCGGGGGGCCCAGGATACTGAAGCTTTCTTT. Protein product: CAIRGAQDTEAFF.

The chain couples TRBV20-1 to TRBJ2-2; TRBD2 agrees at 11 bases. Germline CDR1 reads DFQATT; CDR2 reads SNEGSKA (reference sequence). The V gene end was trimmed by 6 bases and the J gene end by 4 bases; junction bases not matched to a gene: 7. This CDR3 spans 15 amino acids. CDR3 coding DNA: TGCAGTGCCATACTAGCGGGGGAAGGCACCGGGGAGCTGTTTTTT. It yields the protein CSAILAGEGTGELFF.

The rearrangement joins TRBV29-1 to TRBJ1-1; D gene ambiguous. Germline V gene data show CDR1 as SQVTM and CDR2 as ANQGSEA. Trimming shortened V by 2 bases and J by 0 bases, and 7 bases separated the two germline ends. CDR3 length: 13 amino acids. CDR3: CSVEKKLNTEAFF. The CDR3 DNA is TGCAGCGTTGAAAAAAAGCTGAACACTGAAGCTTTCTTT.

This clonotype occurred a few times. The V and J genes are TRBV29-1 and TRBJ1-2, with D possibly matching TRBD1 (6 bases). CDR3 size: 13 residues. Trimming stripped 6 bases from V and 4 bases from J, with 15 bases between. Germline CDR1 reads SQVTM; CDR2 reads ANQGSEA. The CDR3 region has the DNA TGCAGCGTGGCTACAGGGAACCTCTATGGCTACACCTTC. Encoded protein: CSVATGNLYGYTF.

This clonotype was seen many times. The V gene is TRBV27, the J gene TRBJ1-2; 10 nucleotides agree with TRBD1. CDR3 length: 15 amino acids. V lost 5 bases to trimming and J lost 0 bases; unmatched junction nucleotides: 3. Germline values: CDR1 MNHEY, CDR2 SMNVEV (reference sequence). CDR3 sequence: CASSPGTGANYGYTF. The CDR3 nucleotides are TGTGCCAGCAGTCCGGGGACAGGGGCTAACTATGGCTACACCTTC.

There are many counts of this clonotype. Here the CDR3 reads CASSPRRGIQYF. The CDR3 nucleotides read TGTGCCAGCAGTCCCCGAAGAGGCATTCAGTACTTC. The V gene is TRBV12-3 or TRBV12-4, the J gene TRBJ2-4, with D uncertain. V shed 5 bases and J shed 9 bases, with 11 bases lying between them. The CDR3 is 12 residues long.

This clonotype was counted ten times or more. The CDR3 region has the DNA TGCAGTCGGCAAGCGGGGGAGTGGGATACGCAGTATTTT. Amino acids: CSRQAGEWDTQYF. The chain is built from TRBV20-1 and TRBJ2-3, with 8 bases aligning to TRBD2. J lost 6 bases, V lost 8 bases, and 10 bases had no gene match. The CDR3 runs to 13 residues. Germline-derived CDR1 and CDR2 are DFQATT and SNEGSKA (reference sequence).

This clonotype has more than one count but fewer than ten. V and J are TRBV20-1 and TRBJ2-5; the D is unclear. The assigned J gene may be wrong: the sequence end matches TRBJ2-7 better. The V gene's germline CDR1 is DFQATT and CDR2 SNEGSKA (reference sequence). The CDR3 is made up of 11 amino acids. The CDR3 sequence is CSALRNYEQYF. CDR3 nucleotides: TGCAGTGCTTTGAGGAACTACGAGCAGTACTTC.

The rearrangement links TRBV28 to TRBJ2-1; 8 bases map to TRBD2. The germline gives CDR1 MDHEN, CDR2 SYDVKM. CDR3 size: 12 residues. The J segment lost 8 bases and the V segment lost 5 bases, leaving 2 bases of the junction unmatched. For the CDR3, the DNA is TGTGCCAGCAGTATACTAGCGGATGAGCAGTTCTTC. This sequence encodes CASSILADEQFF.

In its sample, this clonotype was seen many times. A read error may produce the germline difference seen at one junction end. V is TRBV4-2 and J is TRBJ2-5; D ambiguous. CDR3 length: 14 residues. Germline CDR1 is LGHNA and CDR2 is YNFKEQ. The DNA of the CDR3 is TGCGCCAGCAGCCAAGGTGGAGCACAAGAGACCCAGTACTTC. Amino acid sequence: CASSQGGAQETQYF.

V usage is TRBV12-3 or TRBV12-4 and J usage is TRBJ2-3, with D possibly matching TRBD1 (5 bases). V lost 6 bases to trimming and J lost 2 bases, with 15 bases between them. This CDR3 has 15 amino acids. The CDR3 is CASRPRVLITDTQYF. The CDR3 DNA sequence: TGTGCCAGCAGGCCCAGGGTTCTCATCACAGATACGCAGTATTTT.

The chain combines TRBV4-1 with TRBJ1-4; D not resolved. The CDR3 runs 14 residues. V gave up 4 bases and J gave up 7 bases, with 13 bases separating them. Per germline, CDR1 MGHRA and CDR2 YSYEKL. Here the CDR3 DNA reads TGCGCCAGCAGCCTCCTAGAGGGAAGTGAAAAACTGTTTTTT. Encoded protein: CASSLLEGSEKLFF.

The V and J genes are TRBV27 and TRBJ2-7; 9 nucleotides match TRBD1. This CDR3 spans 15 amino acids. The junction had 8 bases not matched to a gene; V was cut back by 2 bases and J by 6 bases. Germline loops: CDR1 MNHEY, CDR2 SMNVEV (reference sequence). CDR3 sequence reads: CASSLVGGQGPEQYF. CDR3 DNA: TGTGCCAGCAGTTTAGTAGGAGGACAGGGGCCCGAGCAGTACTTC.

Comments on this clonotype: Given a much more abundant clone one base away, this may be a read error. The genes are TRBV20-1 and TRBJ1-5, with D tentatively TRBD1 (5 bases). Germline lookup yields CDR1 DFQATT and CDR2 SNEGSKA (reference sequence). The CDR3 extends over 12 amino acids. The chain's CDR3 is CGAREDILTQHF. In DNA form, the CDR3 reads TGCGGTGCTAGAGAGGACATATTGACCCAGCATTTT.